The 17 T cell receptor beta chains below come from one sample, sequenced in a study of shared clonotypes between healthy human individuals. The method was immunoSEQ multiplex PCR; TCRdb's version includes in-frame clones alone and lacks a portion of them. The sample has 980,000 or so clones, around 80% seen once. Sample: memory CD4+ T cells sorted from blood. Stated subset: CD45RA-negative fraction. These receptors all stem from a man between 18 and 29 years old in good health.

As for this clone: This same CDR3 is encoded by further DNA sequences in the sample. The V call is TRBV5-1, the J call TRBJ2-3; D is unclear. V dropped 0 bases and J dropped 4 bases, with 9 bases sitting between them. The germline CDR1 and CDR2 sequences are SGHRS and YFSETQ. This CDR3 comprises 14 residues. In DNA form, the CDR3 reads TGCGCCAGCAGCTTGGGTAGTGGGGCAGATACGCAGTATTTT. Its translation is CASSLGSGADTQYF.

The rearrangement joins TRBV30 to TRBJ1-4; 7 positions match TRBD1. V dropped 2 bases and J dropped 8; count of bases not matched to a gene: 8. Germline assignment: CDR1 GTSNPN and CDR2 SVGIG (reference sequence). The CDR3 sequence is 14 residues long. The CDR3 region has the DNA TGTGCCTGGAGTTCCGCCGGACAGGTCGAAAAACTGTTTTTT. Amino acid sequence: CAWSSAGQVEKLFF.

V is TRBV5-8 and J is TRBJ1-2; possible D gene TRBD1, 5 bases. Looked up from germline, CDR1 is SGHTS and CDR2 is YDEGEE. V was trimmed by 4 bases and J by 2 bases, leaving 9 bases between them. This CDR3 region has 13 residues. CDR3 sequence: CASSKDINYGYTF. The CDR3 region has the DNA TGTGCCAGCAGCAAGGACATCAACTATGGCTACACCTTC.

Only a few counts were recorded for this clone. This chain joins TRBV6-6 and TRBJ1-2; D remains ambiguous. The CDR3 extends over 12 amino acids. The germline gives CDR1 MNHNY, CDR2 SVGAGI (reference sequence). Between the trimmed V and J ends, which lost 6 bases and 7 bases, there was a span of 12 bases. The CDR3 nucleotides are TGTGCCAGCAGGCCGATATCCGGTGGCTACACCTTC. Translation gives CASRPISGGYTF.

The rearrangement links TRBV29-1 to TRBJ2-5; TRBD1 or TRBD2 may be the D gene (5 bases each). CDR1 and CDR2 (germline): SQVTM, ANQGSEA. The V gene lost 6 bases and the J gene lost 4 bases, with 9 bases spanning the gap. The CDR3 consists of 11 residues. In nucleotides, the CDR3 is TGCAGCGTGGGGGACGGAGAGACCCAGTACTTC. Protein product: CSVGDGETQYF.

The table lists this clone with a few counts. The V gene is TRBV2, the J gene TRBJ1-4; D is uncertain. Trimming stripped 5 bases from V and 8 bases from J, with 15 bases between. Germline CDR1 reads SNHLY; CDR2 reads FYNNEI. The CDR3 covers 14 residues. The CDR3 protein is CASSLQTTGEKLFF. For the CDR3, the DNA is TGTGCCAGCAGTCTACAGACAACGGGAGAAAAACTGTTTTTT. Filled out from reference TRBV2 and TRBJ1-4, the complete variable domain reads EPEVTQTPSHQVTQMGQEVILRCVPISNHLYFYWYRQILGQKVEFLVSFYNNEISEKSEIFDDQFSVERPDGSNFTLKIRSTKLEDSAMYFCASSLQTTGEKLFFGSGTQLSVL.

A note on this clone: One base away lies a much larger clone, so this may be a sequencing read error. The same CDR3 can be traced to other DNA sequences in this sample. V usage is TRBV5-1 and J usage is TRBJ2-3; TRBD2 agrees at 8 bases. Per germline, CDR1 SGHRS and CDR2 YFSETQ. The V segment lost 0 bases and the J segment 0 bases; nucleotides outside the gene matches: 0. This CDR3 comprises 15 residues. The CDR3 loop is CASSLASGSTDTQYF. As DNA, the CDR3 is TGCGCCAGCAGCTTGGCTAGCGGGAGCACAGATACGCAGTATTTT.

The chain employs TRBV7-3 and TRBJ2-3; D may be TRBD1 or TRBD2 (5 bases each). V gave up 5 bases and J gave up 0 bases, with 15 bases separating them. CDR1 is SGHTA and CDR2 is FQGTGA in the germline V gene. This CDR3 has 16 amino acids. The CDR3 DNA sequence: TGTGCCAGCAGCCCCCGTCCTGGGGGAAGCACAGATACGCAGTATTTT. Protein: CASSPRPGGSTDTQYF.

For this clone: Distinct nucleotide sequences in the sample also encode this CDR3. The V and J genes are TRBV5-1 and TRBJ2-1, with a weak D call TRBD1 (6 bases). Germline V gene data show CDR1 as SGHRS and CDR2 as YFSETQ. Trimming shortened V by 3 bases and J by 0 bases, and 10 bases separated the two germline ends. The CDR3 totals 15 residues. The CDR3 nucleotides are TGCGCCAGCAGCTCACAGGGTAGCTCCTACAATGAGCAGTTCTTC. This gives the protein CASSSQGSSYNEQFF.

The genes are TRBV5-1 and TRBJ1-2; D gene ambiguous. Looked up from germline, CDR1 is SGHRS and CDR2 is YFSETQ. The CDR3 contains 14 residues. Trimming shortened V by 4 bases and J by 2 bases, and 12 bases separated the two germline ends. CDR3 nucleotides: TGCGCCAGCAGCCTAGAGAACAGAAACTATGGCTACACCTTC. It yields the protein CASSLENRNYGYTF.

The chain has TRBV4-1 and TRBJ2-4; no reliable D call. V lost 3 bases and J lost 0, with 12 bases in between. The CDR3 is made up of 16 amino acids. Germline-derived CDR1 and CDR2 are MGHRA and YSYEKL. The CDR3 region is CASSQGSELAKNIQYF. In DNA, the CDR3 is TGCGCCAGCAGCCAGGGATCCGAGTTAGCCAAAAACATTCAGTACTTC.

This clone was observed a handful of times. V is TRBV2 and J is TRBJ1-1; TRBD1 aligns across 7 bases. The CDR3 has 14 residues. V lost 4 bases to trimming and J lost 2 bases; unmatched junction nucleotides: 4. Germline CDR1 reads SNHLY; CDR2 reads FYNNEI. In DNA form, the CDR3 reads TGTGCCAGCAGTGGGGACAGTATCAACACTGAAGCTTTCTTT. It codes for CASSGDSINTEAFF.

There are a few counts of this clone. CDR3 sequence reads: CASNYVTGGGHSNQPQHF. Here the CDR3 DNA reads TGTGCCAGCAATTACGTTACAGGGGGAGGTCATAGCAATCAGCCCCAGCATTTT. The chain couples TRBV28 to TRBJ1-5; 8 bases are shared with TRBD1. This CDR3 is built from 18 residues. Looked up from germline, CDR1 is MDHEN and CDR2 is SYDVKM. J gave up 0 bases and V 7 bases, and 14 bases lay outside the gene matches.

The chain couples TRBV6-5 to TRBJ1-4; D unclear. CDR1 and CDR2 (germline): MNHEY, SVGAGI. V lost 2 bases and J lost 8, with 3 bases in between. The CDR3 runs to 11 residues. In DNA form, the CDR3 reads TGTGCCAGCAGTTACCGGGAAAAACTGTTTTTT. Amino acids: CASSYREKLFF.

This chain links TRBV5-4 with TRBJ2-3, with D hard to call. The CDR3 contains 15 residues. Per germline, CDR1 SGHNT and CDR2 YYREEE (reference sequence). V lost 3 bases to trimming and J lost 0 bases, with 11 bases between them. As DNA, the CDR3 is TGTGCCAGCAGCTCCCCCCGCGAGAGCACAGATACGCAGTATTTT. This translates into CASSSPRESTDTQYF.

This rearrangement joins TRBV6-1 to TRBJ2-1, with D possibly matching TRBD2 (6 bases). From germline, CDR1 is MNHNS and CDR2 SASEGT. CDR3 length: 16 amino acids. Trimming left V 0 bases short and J 0 bases short, with 9 bases between. The CDR3 loop is CASSEAFGSSYNEQFF. DNA of the CDR3: TGTGCCAGCAGTGAAGCCTTCGGGAGCTCCTACAATGAGCAGTTCTTC.

The chain recombines TRBV2 with TRBJ1-1; TRBD1 agrees at 8 bases. Per germline, CDR1 SNHLY and CDR2 FYNNEI. The V and J ends lost 6 bases and 1 base, in that order; junction bases with no gene match: 4. The CDR3 is 14 residues long. As DNA, the CDR3 is TGTGCCAGCAGACCAACAGGGGGGAACACTGAAGCTTTCTTT. Its protein is CASRPTGGNTEAFF.